Each of the 19 T cell receptor beta chains below was sequenced from the same sample in a study of Ad26.COV2.S vaccination and SARS-CoV-2 variants. Repertoires were generated with immunoSEQ multiplex PCR, while TCRdb's copy carries only in-frame clones and drops some. The data hold 350,000 to 450,000 clones, with around 91% observed a single time. The treatment here: around 19 received Ad26.COV2.S at low or high dose, single or two shots; about 5 received placebo; per-sample allocation not given. Sampling happened 63 days after the first vaccine or placebo injection. Sequenced material: peripheral blood, taken in a trial of Ad26.COV2.S vaccine versus placebo. The receptors here all came from a person aged 18 to 59 who received the Ad26.COV2.S COVID-19 vaccine or a placebo.

J is TRBJ2-7 and V is TRBV28; tentative D call: TRBD2 (6 bases). Germline V gene sequence: CDR1 MDHEN, CDR2 SYDVKM. The CDR3 has 13 amino acids. V shed 5 bases and J shed 2 bases, with 10 bases lying between them. The DNA for the CDR3 is TGTGCCAGCAGTGACGGGGGACCCTACGAGCAGTACTTC. It yields the protein CASSDGGPYEQYF.

The CDR3 sequence is CASSLVVGELFF. The CDR3 DNA sequence: TGTGCCAGCAGTTTAGTGGTAGGGGAGCTGTTTTTT. This sequence joins TRBV12-3 or TRBV12-4 and TRBJ2-2; D uncertain. V gave up 1 base and J gave up 8 bases, with 5 bases separating them. The CDR3 is 12 residues long.

This clone was recorded once. The chain uses TRBV5-8 and TRBJ2-1; a weak D match, TRBD1 (6 bases). Germline values: CDR1 SGHTS, CDR2 YDEGEE. The CDR3 sequence is 15 residues long. V lost 1 base, J lost 3 bases, and 11 bases lay in between. The CDR3 here is CASSLLQGHYNEQFF. For the CDR3, the DNA is TGTGCCAGCAGCTTGTTACAGGGCCACTACAATGAGCAGTTCTTC. The full variable domain, rest sourced from reference TRBV5-8 and TRBJ2-1, is EAGVTQSPTHLIKTRGQQATLRCSPISGHTSVYWYQQALGLGLQFLLWYDEGEERNRGNFPPRFSGRQFPNYSSELNVNALELEDSALYLCASSLLQGHYNEQFFGPGTRLTVL.

This clone occurred once. The chain links TRBV6-5 to TRBJ1-6; tentatively, D is TRBD1 (5 bases). V was pared by 8 bases and J by 10 bases, with 18 bases between. This CDR3 has 14 amino acids. Germline assignment: CDR1 MNHEY and CDR2 SVGAGI. DNA of the CDR3: TGTGCCAGCTCCCGCCAGGGCGAGGCCTCACCCCTCCACTTT. As protein: CASSRQGEASPLHF.

About this clone: At the DNA level, this CDR3 is encoded by other sequences in the same sample as well. This sequence joins TRBV29-1 and TRBJ1-1, with D unclear. The V end was cut by 0 bases, the J end by 4 bases, with 6 bases between. Germline V gene data show CDR1 as SQVTM and CDR2 as ANQGSEA. The CDR3 contains 12 residues. The CDR3 coding sequence is TGCAGCGTTGAAGATCCGGGCACTGAAGCTTTCTTT. Protein: CSVEDPGTEAFF.

This chain connects TRBV10-3 to TRBJ2-7; 8 bases line up with TRBD1. Trimming removed 6 bases from V and 0 bases from J; junction bases left unmatched: 4. Germline V gives CDR1 ENHRY, CDR2 SYGVKD. The CDR3 consists of 14 residues. The CDR3 DNA is TGTGCCATCAGGGGACAGGCCAGCTCCTACGAGCAGTACTTC. Amino acid sequence: CAIRGQASSYEQYF.

The chain has TRBV3-1 (or the pseudogene TRBV3-2) and TRBJ1-6; no firm D call. Trimming stripped 3 bases from V and 8 bases from J, with 5 bases between. The CDR3 runs to 12 residues. CDR1 is LGHDT and CDR2 is YNNKEL in the germline V gene (reference sequence). Here the CDR3 DNA reads TGTGCCAGCAGCCATACGGATTCACCCCTCCACTTT. Translated: CASSHTDSPLHF.

This chain connects TRBV7-3 to TRBJ2-1, with 13 bases lining up with TRBD2. The CDR3 is 15 residues long. Germline-derived CDR1 and CDR2 are SGHTA and FQGTGA. V lost 6 bases to trimming and J lost 7 bases; unmatched junction nucleotides: 6. CDR3 in amino acids: CASSPRTSGSNEQFF. DNA for the CDR3: TGTGCCAGCAGTCCTCGGACTAGCGGGAGTAATGAGCAGTTCTTC.

V usage is TRBV19 and J usage is TRBJ1-1; 8 bases are shared with TRBD1. The CDR3 consists of 16 residues. Trimming removed 6 bases from V and 1 base from J; junction bases left unmatched: 10. Germline V lookup: CDR1 LNHDA, CDR2 SQIVND (reference sequence). As DNA, the CDR3 is TGTGCCAGTAGACCTTGGGCAGGGGGCCCGAACACTGAAGCTTTCTTT. Protein sequence: CASRPWAGGPNTEAFF.

The gene calls are TRBV4-2 and TRBJ2-7; the match to TRBD1 covers 9 bases. Germline assignment: CDR1 LGHNA and CDR2 YNFKEQ. The CDR3 runs 15 residues. The trim removed 2 bases at V and 2 bases at J, leaving 4 bases unmatched. The CDR3 DNA reads as TGTGCCAGCAGCCAAACGGGACAGGGCCCCTACGAGCAGTACTTC. Translation: CASSQTGQGPYEQYF.

This clone was observed a handful of times. The V gene is TRBV2, the J gene TRBJ1-5; the D is unclear. CDR1 is SNHLY, CDR2 FYNNEI, per germline. Trimming shortened V by 4 bases and J by 0 bases, and 13 bases separated the two germline ends. CDR3 length: 16 amino acids. Written as DNA, the CDR3 is TGTGCCAGCAGTGTGGGCCGGACTAATAGCAATCAGCCCCAGCATTTT. It specifies CASSVGRTNSNQPQHF.

This chain uses TRBV18 with TRBJ2-1, with 11 bases that match TRBD2. There are 14 residues in the CDR3. Germline-derived CDR1 and CDR2 are KGHSH and LQKENI. Trimming took 2 bases from V and 6 from J; bases not matched to a gene: 0. The CDR3 here is CASSPGTSGNEQFF. As DNA, the CDR3 is TGTGCCAGCTCACCAGGGACTAGCGGCAATGAGCAGTTCTTC.

The chain uses TRBV28 and TRBJ2-1; possible D gene TRBD2, 6 bases. The CDR3 loop spans 14 amino acids. Trimming pared 5 bases from V and 10 bases from J, leaving 18 bases between. The germline V gene has CDR1 MDHEN and CDR2 SYDVKM. CDR3 nucleotide sequence: TGTGCCAGCAGTCCACAGACTAGTGCTGGCGAGCAGTTCTTC. This encodes CASSPQTSAGEQFF.

This chain connects TRBV28 to TRBJ2-7, with 9 nucleotides matching TRBD2. CDR1 is MDHEN, CDR2 SYDVKM, per germline. Germline trimming cut 5 bases from V and 3 bases from J; bases unmatched to any gene: 5. This CDR3 has 14 amino acids. CDR3 region: CASSGTSPIYEQYF. The CDR3 coding sequence is TGTGCCAGCAGTGGGACTAGCCCAATCTACGAGCAGTACTTC.

The rearrangement joins TRBV6-5 to TRBJ2-1, with 9 positions matching TRBD1. The ends lost 0 bases at V and 6 bases at J; junction bases unmatched: 0. This CDR3 region has 14 residues. From germline, CDR1 is MNHEY and CDR2 SVGAGI. The CDR3 reads CASSYSGQGNEQFF. The CDR3 DNA follows: TGTGCCAGCAGTTACTCGGGACAGGGCAATGAGCAGTTCTTC.

The chain employs TRBV7-8 and TRBJ2-1, with 9 bases aligning to TRBD2. The V gene's germline CDR1 is SGHVS and CDR2 FQNEAQ. Germline trimming cut 0 bases from V and 0 bases from J; bases unmatched to any gene: 9. The CDR3 runs 19 residues. Written as DNA, the CDR3 is TGTGCCAGCAGCTTAGCCCAGACTAGCGGAACCAGCTCCTACAATGAGCAGTTCTTC. Translating it yields CASSLAQTSGTSSYNEQFF.

This chain links TRBV7-9 with TRBJ1-2, with TRBD1 matching 10 bases. V trimming: 5 bases; J trimming: 3 bases; junction bases outside the gene matches: 3. Germline CDR1 is SEHNR and CDR2 is FQNEAQ (reference sequence). The CDR3 contains 14 residues. Here the CDR3 reads CASSRTGGDYGYTF. The CDR3 DNA is TGTGCCAGCAGCCGGACAGGGGGGGACTATGGCTACACCTTC.

V is TRBV28 and J is TRBJ2-1, with D perhaps matching TRBD2 (7 bases). The CDR3 is 15 amino acids. Trimming left V 3 bases short and J 6 bases short, with 15 bases between. In germline, CDR1 is MDHEN, CDR2 SYDVKM. CDR3 loop: CASSFGGLLPNEQFF. The CDR3 coding sequence is TGTGCCAGCAGTTTCGGGGGGCTTCTGCCCAATGAGCAGTTCTTC.

This chain links TRBV7-8 with TRBJ2-7; TRBD1 aligns across 12 bases. The CDR3 has 15 residues. The germline V gene encodes CDR1 SGHVS and CDR2 FQNEAQ. Germline trimming cut 5 bases from V and 4 bases from J; bases unmatched to any gene: 6. CDR3 sequence reads: CASSGRDRGPYEQYF. The CDR3 DNA sequence: TGTGCCAGCAGCGGTCGGGACAGGGGGCCATACGAGCAGTACTTC.